The clone carrying this T cell receptor beta chain has a count of ten or more. The V gene lost 0 bases and the J gene lost 2 bases, with 13 bases spanning the gap. The germline CDR1 and CDR2 sequences are DFQATT and SNEGSKA (reference sequence). The CDR3 loop spans 15 amino acids. The library targeted TCRbeta and was prepared with unique molecular identifiers. MiXCR, run by TCRdb on the PCR reads, gives a single entry per CDR3 protein. The repertoire includes roughly 500,000 distinct CDR3 sequences, roughly an eighth of them detected once, and around 6.1% sits in the top ten. The sample is drawn from a study of T-cell reconstitution after alpha-beta-depleted transplantation in children.

The chain carries TRBV20-1 and TRBJ1-2, with D perhaps TRBD1 (5 bases). This clonotype was sampled from a human donor who donated a stem cell graft to a child with combined immunodeficiency. The sequenced sample was PBMCs from the stem cell graft donor, obtained from the stem cell graft. The CDR3 DNA sequence: TGCAGTGCTAGAGATTATGGGGGATCGAACTATGGCTACACCTTC. This sequence encodes CSARDYGGSNYGYTF.